One and the same sample provided the 10 T cell receptor beta chains below, sequenced in a study of cytomegalovirus exposure and HLA in healthy donors (dated by TCRdb to 2016 to 2017). The method was the immunoSEQ multiplex PCR assay. The multiplex PCR relied on a mix of 60 forward primers for TCR Vbeta segments and 13 reverse primers for TCR Jbeta segments. Sourced from immuneACCESS, this table was stored by TCRdb with only in-frame sequences that have V and J called. A share of the clones is absent; for the studies checked, an unresolved V gene accounts for under half, and the remainder has no known explanation. Across this sample there are about 190,000 clones, with 78% seen only once. The top ten clones comprise over 12% of the sample. The specimen was PBMCs. These receptors all stem from a woman aged 25-40 years in good health and CMV-seropositive.

The J gene is TRBJ2-6, the V gene TRBV28; the D gene is possibly TRBD1 (6 bases). This CDR3 region has 15 residues. Per germline, CDR1 MDHEN and CDR2 SYDVKM. V lost 6 bases, J lost 2 bases, and 11 bases lay in between. The chain's CDR3 is CASRPNRAGANVLTF. In DNA, the CDR3 is TGTGCCAGCAGACCCAACAGGGCTGGGGCCAACGTCCTGACTTTC.

This chain connects TRBV7-3 to TRBJ2-4; no clear D gene. V was clipped by 5 bases and J by 6 bases, with 14 bases between them. Germline V CDR1 and CDR2: SGHTA, FQGTGA. The CDR3 covers 14 residues. The CDR3 sequence is CASSPDSGGNIQYF. CDR3 sequence (DNA): TGTGCCAGCAGCCCAGACTCCGGTGGAAACATTCAGTACTTC.

V usage is TRBV6-1 and J usage is TRBJ1-2, with 7 bases matching TRBD1. The CDR3 spans 13 residues. The ends lost 7 bases at V and 8 bases at J; junction bases unmatched: 10. Germline loops: CDR1 MNHNS, CDR2 SASEGT. The CDR3 loop is CASNSGTASGYTF. The CDR3 region has the DNA TGTGCCAGCAACTCCGGGACAGCGTCCGGCTACACCTTC.

The chain recombines TRBV9 with TRBJ2-5; TRBD1 is a possible D gene (6 bases). CDR3 size: 16 residues. The germline V gene has CDR1 SGDLS and CDR2 YYNGEE. V was trimmed by 0 bases and J by 5 bases, leaving 17 bases between them. The CDR3 is CASSVGGHLRQETQYF. The CDR3 coding sequence is TGTGCCAGCAGCGTAGGGGGACACCTCCGTCAGGAGACCCAGTACTTC. The full variable domain, in which reference TRBV9 and TRBJ2-5 provide the parts outside the CDR3, is DSGVTQTPKHLITATGQRVTLRCSPRSGDLSVYWYQQSLDQGLQFLIQYYNGEERAKGNILERFSAQQFPDLHSELNLSSLELGDSALYFCASSVGGHLRQETQYFGPGTRLLVL.

This chain uses TRBV4-1 with TRBJ1-2; D gene uncertain. The CDR3 covers 15 residues. The germline V gene has CDR1 MGHRA and CDR2 YSYEKL. Trimming cost V 1 base and J 1 base, with 10 bases left between them. CDR3 sequence (DNA): TGCGCCAGCAGCCAAGTTACACGCAGTAACTATGGCTACACCTTC. Encoded protein: CASSQVTRSNYGYTF.

The rearrangement joins TRBV7-2 to TRBJ2-1; the D gene is possibly TRBD2 (7 bases). Trimming pared 5 bases from V and 2 bases from J, leaving 25 bases between. Germline V gene sequence: CDR1 SGHTA, CDR2 FQGNSA. This CDR3 has 19 amino acids. For the CDR3, the DNA is TGTGCCAGCAGCCCAGTTCGAAGAGGGGGGGGAGTAACCTACAATGAGCAGTTCTTC. Amino acids: CASSPVRRGGGVTYNEQFF.

This chain connects TRBV21-1 to TRBJ1-5. TRBV21-1 is a pseudogene segment. The CDR3 totals 17 residues. CDR3 protein: CASSKALGGNGHQPQHF. The CDR3 nucleotides are TGTGCCAGCAGCAAAGCGCTGGGGGGGAATGGGCATCAGCCCCAGCATTTT.

CDR3 sequence reads: CASSPGGVIYGYTF. CDR3 sequence (DNA): TGTGCCAGCAGCCCTGGGGGCGTGATATATGGCTACACCTTC. The V call is TRBV5-6, the J call TRBJ1-2, with D possibly TRBD1 on 6 matching bases. There are 14 residues in the CDR3. Germline V CDR1 and CDR2: SGHDT, YYEEEE. V lost 4 bases and J lost 5, with 15 bases in between.

This clone occurred a few times. The rearrangement links TRBV18 to TRBJ1-2; D might be TRBD1 (5 bases). Looked up from germline, CDR1 is KGHSH and CDR2 is LQKENI. V was pared by 4 bases and J by 0 bases, with 12 bases between. The CDR3 runs 15 residues. CDR3 protein: CASSRGDTSNYGYTF. The CDR3 DNA sequence: TGTGCCAGCTCACGGGGCGACACTTCTAACTATGGCTACACCTTC.

V usage is TRBV11-2 and J usage is TRBJ1-2; the D gene is possibly TRBD1 (5 bases). There are 13 residues in the CDR3. Trimming cost V 5 bases and J 8 bases, with 15 bases left between them. Germline V gives CDR1 SGHAT, CDR2 FQNNGV. CDR3 residues: CASSPGTRWGYTF. The DNA of the CDR3 is TGTGCCAGCAGCCCGGGGACTCGCTGGGGCTACACCTTC.